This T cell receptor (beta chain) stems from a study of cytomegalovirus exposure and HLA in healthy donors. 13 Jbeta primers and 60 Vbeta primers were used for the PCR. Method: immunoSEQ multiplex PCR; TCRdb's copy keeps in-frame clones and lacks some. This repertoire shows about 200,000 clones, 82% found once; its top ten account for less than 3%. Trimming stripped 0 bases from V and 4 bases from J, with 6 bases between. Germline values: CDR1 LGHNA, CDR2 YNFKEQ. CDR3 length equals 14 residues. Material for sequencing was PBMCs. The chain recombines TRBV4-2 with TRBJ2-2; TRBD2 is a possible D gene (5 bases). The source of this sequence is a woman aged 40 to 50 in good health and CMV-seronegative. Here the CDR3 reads CASSQDRGTGELFF. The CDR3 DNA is TGTGCCAGCAGCCAAGATCGGGGCACCGGGGAGCTGTTTTTT.